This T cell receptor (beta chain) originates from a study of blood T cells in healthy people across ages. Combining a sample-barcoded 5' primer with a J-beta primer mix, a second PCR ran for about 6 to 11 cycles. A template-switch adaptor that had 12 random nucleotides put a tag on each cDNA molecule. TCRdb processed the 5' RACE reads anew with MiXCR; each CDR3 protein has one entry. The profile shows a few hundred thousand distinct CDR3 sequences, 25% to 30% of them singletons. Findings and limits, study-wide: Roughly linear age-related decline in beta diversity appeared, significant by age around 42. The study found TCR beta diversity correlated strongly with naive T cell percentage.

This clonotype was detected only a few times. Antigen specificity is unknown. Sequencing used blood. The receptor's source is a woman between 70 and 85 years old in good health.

The CDR3 DNA reads as TGCGCCAGCAGCCAAGCCGGGACAGGTGGAAACACCATATATTTT. This sequence encodes CASSQAGTGGNTIYF. The V and J genes are TRBV4-1 and TRBJ1-3; the match to TRBD1 covers 8 bases. The CDR3 loop spans 15 amino acids. CDR1 and CDR2 (germline): MGHRA, YSYEKL. J lost 3 bases, V lost 1 base, and 2 bases had no gene match.